This T cell receptor beta chain originates from a study of CD8+ T cells in alopecia areata. Sampling of alopecia areata patients yielded lesional scalp punch biopsies as well as peripheral blood. Researchers picked out CD4+ and CD8+ T cells from PBMCs by sorting. Study outcomes and limitations: Scalp samples also contribute reads from the resident alphabeta T cells found in normal skin. Sharing of TCR sequences between patients (possibly for HLA-related reasons) was less clear than in mice.

This clone was seen more than once but under ten times. Its antigen remains unknown. Reverse transcribed after extraction, RNA yielded cDNA as the sequencing template. Repertoires were generated with immunoSEQ multiplex PCR, while TCRdb's copy carries only in-frame clones and drops some. The sample carries roughly 130,000 clones, around 60% recorded once. After removal of 5 bases from V and 6 bases from J, the junction contained 11 bases not matched to a gene. CDR1 MDHEN and CDR2 SYDVKM come from the germline V gene. This CDR3 is built from 15 residues. This sequence originates from a human donor with alopecia areata. The V gene is TRBV28, the J gene TRBJ2-7, with 9 bases identical to TRBD2. The sequencing used CD4+ T cells sorted from blood, collected at week 0. DNA for the CDR3: TGTGCCAGCAGTCACCGGGTAGCGGGAGTAGCCGAGCAGTACTTC. It specifies CASSHRVAGVAEQYF.